This is a list of T cell receptor beta chains from one sample in a study of T cell repertoires in cytomegalovirus infection. One entry per CDR3 protein, called by TCRdb with MiXCR from the reads. Of around 490,000 distinct CDR3 sequences in the sample, 26% were seen once. The sample taken for sequencing was PBMCs. Receptors originate from a human donor in good health (CMV status not recorded). Some clones in this sample may be carry-over from other donors' samples. Both conserved end residues are part of each CDR3. D genes are given only for firm matches. Part of the rows lack a size; the others show once, few, many or a class for expanded clones.

clone size: many
V gene: TRBV12-5
D gene: TRBD2
J gene: TRBJ2-2
CDR3 DNA: TGTGCTAGTGGTTTGGTACTAGCGGGAGTAGTTATGGGGACCGGGGAGCTGTTTTTT
CDR3 protein: CASGLVLAGVVMGTGELFF

clone size: -
V gene: TRBV6-1
D gene: TRBD1
J gene: TRBJ1-5
CDR3 DNA: TGTGCCAGCAGAGACAGGGGGTCCCAGCCCCAGCATTTT
CDR3 protein: CASRDRGSQPQHF

clone size: many
V gene: TRBV7-2
D gene: TRBD1
J gene: TRBJ2-3
CDR3 DNA: TGTGCCAGCAGTTTCCCAAAAGGACAGGGCACAGATACGCAGTATTTT
CDR3 protein: CASSFPKGQGTDTQYF

clone size: many
V gene: TRBV7-8
D gene: TRBD2
J gene: TRBJ2-2
CDR3 DNA: TGTGCCACCCCCCCTAGCGGGGCGGGCACCGGGGAGCTGTTTTTT
CDR3 protein: CATPPSGAGTGELFF

clone size: few
V gene: TRBV12-3/TRBV12-4
D gene: TRBD1
J gene: TRBJ2-1
CDR3 DNA: TGTGCCAGTCTAGGGACAGACTTCTACAATGAGCAGTTCTTC
CDR3 protein: CASLGTDFYNEQFF

clone size: -
V gene: TRBV28
D gene: -
J gene: TRBJ1-1
CDR3 DNA: TGTGCCAGCACTCCTTGGGGGGCGAGGACTGAAGCTTTCTTT
CDR3 protein: CASTPWGARTEAFF

clone size: -
V gene: TRBV2
D gene: -
J gene: TRBJ2-3
CDR3 DNA: TGTGCCACCCAGGGTCTGACTACCGAACTCACAGATACGCAGTATTTT
CDR3 protein: CATQGLTTELTDTQYF

clone size: few
V gene: TRBV7-2
D gene: -
J gene: TRBJ2-1
CDR3 DNA: TGTGCCAGCAGCTTGAACAAATTGAATGAGCAGTTCTTC
CDR3 protein: CASSLNKLNEQFF

clone size: -
V gene: TRBV7-9
D gene: -
J gene: TRBJ1-1
CDR3 DNA: TGTGCCAGCAGCTCCCCGGAGGAGGGGAACACTGAAGCTTTCTTT
CDR3 protein: CASSSPEEGNTEAFF

clone size: many
V gene: TRBV7-2
D gene: TRBD2
J gene: TRBJ2-1
CDR3 DNA: TGTGCCAGCAGACCCGGGACTAGCGGGTTGTATGAGCAGTTCTTC
CDR3 protein: CASRPGTSGLYEQFF

clone size: -
V gene: TRBV5-1
D gene: TRBD2
J gene: TRBJ2-1
CDR3 DNA: TGCGCCAGCAGTTACGGGACTACTCAGAATGAGCAGTTCTTC
CDR3 protein: CASSYGTTQNEQFF

clone size: -
V gene: TRBV24-1
D gene: -
J gene: TRBJ2-6
CDR3 DNA: TGTGCCACCAGTGATCCGTCGGGCTCTGGGGCCAACGTCCTGACTTTC
CDR3 protein: CATSDPSGSGANVLTF

clone size: few
V gene: TRBV14
D gene: TRBD1
J gene: TRBJ2-1
CDR3 DNA: TGTGCCAGCAGCCAAGACAGGGGGATATACAATGAGCAGTTCTTC
CDR3 protein: CASSQDRGIYNEQFF

clone size: few
V gene: TRBV28
D gene: -
J gene: TRBJ1-3
CDR3 DNA: TGTGCCAGCAGTCCCGGGACCCAGGCCGGAAACACCATATATTTT
CDR3 protein: CASSPGTQAGNTIYF

clone size: -
V gene: TRBV27
D gene: TRBD1
J gene: TRBJ2-7
CDR3 DNA: TGTGCCAGCAGAAAGGGACAGGGGTACGAGCAGTACTTC
CDR3 protein: CASRKGQGYEQYF

clone size: -
V gene: TRBV6-4
D gene: TRBD2
J gene: TRBJ2-1
CDR3 DNA: TGTGCCAGCAGTGGAGCGGGGATGGGGAGCAATGAGCAGTTCTTC
CDR3 protein: CASSGAGMGSNEQFF

clone size: few
V gene: TRBV20-1
D gene: TRBD1
J gene: TRBJ1-1
CDR3 DNA: TGCAGTGCTAGAGATCGGGGACAGGGAATTAACACTGAAGCTTTCTTT
CDR3 protein: CSARDRGQGINTEAFF

clone size: few
V gene: TRBV12-3/TRBV12-4
D gene: TRBD2
J gene: TRBJ2-1
CDR3 DNA: TGTGCCAGCAGTGTCTCTAGCGGGAACAATGAGCAGTTCTTC
CDR3 protein: CASSVSSGNNEQFF

clone size: -
V gene: TRBV18
D gene: TRBD1
J gene: TRBJ2-7
CDR3 DNA: TGTGCCAGCTCAACTACGACAGGGGTGTACGAGCAGTACTTC
CDR3 protein: CASSTTTGVYEQYF

clone size: -
V gene: TRBV18
D gene: TRBD2
J gene: TRBJ2-1
CDR3 DNA: TGTGCCAGCTCCCAGGGACTAGCGGGAGTTAACAATGAGCAGTTCTTC
CDR3 protein: CASSQGLAGVNNEQFF

clone size: few
V gene: TRBV28
D gene: -
J gene: TRBJ2-4
CDR3 DNA: TGTGCCAGCAGTTACGCGGAAAGCGGGCAAAACATTCAGTACTTC
CDR3 protein: CASSYAESGQNIQYF

clone size: -
V gene: TRBV6-1
D gene: TRBD1
J gene: TRBJ1-5
CDR3 DNA: TGTGCCAGCGGGACAGGGGGTTTTTATAGCAATCAGCCCCAGCATTTT
CDR3 protein: CASGTGGFYSNQPQHF

clone size: many
V gene: TRBV7-8
D gene: -
J gene: TRBJ1-3
CDR3 DNA: TGTGCCAGCAGGCGGACGTCCAGGGGAACTGGAAACACCATATATTTT
CDR3 protein: CASRRTSRGTGNTIYF

clone size: once
V gene: TRBV9
D gene: -
J gene: TRBJ2-4
CDR3 DNA: TGTGCCAGCAGCGTATCTGATAGCCTAGCCAAAAACATTCAGTACTTC
CDR3 protein: CASSVSDSLAKNIQYF

clone size: -
V gene: TRBV6-5
D gene: -
J gene: TRBJ2-1
CDR3 DNA: TGTGCCAGCAGTTACAGTGGTCTCCCGGGGACGAGCTCCTACAATGAGCAGTTCTTC
CDR3 protein: CASSYSGLPGTSSYNEQFF

clone size: few
V gene: TRBV27
D gene: -
J gene: TRBJ2-1
CDR3 DNA: TGTGCCAGCAGTTCCATCAGAAAGGGGTGGAACAATGAGCAGTTCTTC
CDR3 protein: CASSSIRKGWNNEQFF

clone size: many
V gene: TRBV7-6
D gene: -
J gene: TRBJ1-1
CDR3 DNA: TGTGCCAGCAGCTTGGCCCATAACACTGAAGCTTTCTTT
CDR3 protein: CASSLAHNTEAFF

clone size: -
V gene: TRBV19
D gene: -
J gene: TRBJ2-3
CDR3 DNA: TGTGCCAGTACCGACAGGGAGGAAGATACGCAGTATTTT
CDR3 protein: CASTDREEDTQYF

clone size: -
V gene: TRBV4-3
D gene: -
J gene: TRBJ2-1
CDR3 DNA: TGCGCCAGCAGCCAAGGCGATCGGACAGACAATGAGCAGTTCTTC
CDR3 protein: CASSQGDRTDNEQFF

clone size: few
V gene: TRBV29-1
D gene: -
J gene: TRBJ1-2
CDR3 DNA: TGCAGCGTTGAAGATTGGGACCGCGAGCGTGATGGCTACACCTTC
CDR3 protein: CSVEDWDRERDGYTF

clone size: few
V gene: TRBV4-1
D gene: TRBD2
J gene: TRBJ2-1
CDR3 DNA: TGCGCCAGCAGCAAGACTAGCGGGAGTAGGAATGAGCAGTTCTTC
CDR3 protein: CASSKTSGSRNEQFF

clone size: -
V gene: TRBV29-1
D gene: -
J gene: TRBJ1-1
CDR3 DNA: TGCAGCGCCCACGAGGGGTACACTGAAGCTTTCTTT
CDR3 protein: CSAHEGYTEAFF

clone size: few
V gene: TRBV7-9
D gene: TRBD1
J gene: TRBJ2-5
CDR3 DNA: TGTGCCAGCAGCCTGACAGGGCACCTAGGGACCCAGTACTTC
CDR3 protein: CASSLTGHLGTQYF

clone size: -
V gene: TRBV11-2
D gene: TRBD1
J gene: TRBJ1-3
CDR3 DNA: TGTGCCAGCAGCTTAGCTTGGGGACAGAAAGGAAACACCATATATTTT
CDR3 protein: CASSLAWGQKGNTIYF

clone size: -
V gene: TRBV5-4
D gene: TRBD2
J gene: TRBJ2-1
CDR3 DNA: TGTGCCAGCAGCGCCCCGACTAGCGGGAGGATGACGCAGTTCTTC
CDR3 protein: CASSAPTSGRMTQFF

clone size: many
V gene: TRBV7-8
D gene: -
J gene: TRBJ2-7
CDR3 DNA: TGTGCCAGCAGCTCCCCAGACGGCCACGAGCAGTACTTC
CDR3 protein: CASSSPDGHEQYF

clone size: few
V gene: TRBV12-5
D gene: -
J gene: TRBJ2-5
CDR3 DNA: TGTGCTAGTGGTTTGGAAGAGACCCAGTACTTC
CDR3 protein: CASGLEETQYF

clone size: few
V gene: TRBV5-4
D gene: -
J gene: TRBJ2-1
CDR3 DNA: TGTGCCAGCAGCCTCCCGGAACCGCTCGGAGGCAATGAGCAGTTCTTC
CDR3 protein: CASSLPEPLGGNEQFF

clone size: few
V gene: TRBV30
D gene: TRBD1
J gene: TRBJ1-1
CDR3 DNA: TGTGCCTGGGGGGACAGTATGAACACTGAAGCTTTCTTT
CDR3 protein: CAWGDSMNTEAFF

clone size: few
V gene: TRBV28
D gene: -
J gene: TRBJ2-1
CDR3 DNA: TGTGCCAGCAGCCTTCGGACGGCGTCCTACAATGAGCAGTTCTTC
CDR3 protein: CASSLRTASYNEQFF

clone size: -
V gene: TRBV12-3/TRBV12-4
D gene: -
J gene: TRBJ2-3
CDR3 DNA: TGTGCCAGCAGTTTAGGGGAGGCCACAGATACGCAGTATTTT
CDR3 protein: CASSLGEATDTQYF

clone size: -
V gene: TRBV19
D gene: TRBD1
J gene: TRBJ2-1
CDR3 DNA: TGTGCCAGTAGTATTTCAGGGGGTCGTACGAGGAATGAGCAGTTCTTC
CDR3 protein: CASSISGGRTRNEQFF

clone size: -
V gene: TRBV9
D gene: TRBD1
J gene: TRBJ1-6
CDR3 DNA: TGTGCCAGCAGCGCGACAGGGGCGTGGGGTTCACCCCTCCACTTT
CDR3 protein: CASSATGAWGSPLHF

clone size: few
V gene: TRBV7-2
D gene: -
J gene: TRBJ2-3
CDR3 DNA: TGTGCCAGCAGCTTAGGTTCGGCAGGTCACTCTACGGGTACAGATACGCAGTATTTT
CDR3 protein: CASSLGSAGHSTGTDTQYF

clone size: many
V gene: TRBV7-3
D gene: -
J gene: TRBJ2-1
CDR3 DNA: TGTGCCAGCAGCCCTCTAGCAGGGAAAGAGCAGTTCTTC
CDR3 protein: CASSPLAGKEQFF

clone size: many
V gene: TRBV7-2
D gene: TRBD1
J gene: TRBJ1-1
CDR3 DNA: TGTGCCAGCAGGCCGACAGGGGGCTCGGGCACTGAAGCTTTCTTT
CDR3 protein: CASRPTGGSGTEAFF

clone size: -
V gene: TRBV14
D gene: -
J gene: TRBJ2-1
CDR3 DNA: TGTGCCAGCAGCCCAGACCACCCGATCTACAATGAGCAGTTCTTC
CDR3 protein: CASSPDHPIYNEQFF